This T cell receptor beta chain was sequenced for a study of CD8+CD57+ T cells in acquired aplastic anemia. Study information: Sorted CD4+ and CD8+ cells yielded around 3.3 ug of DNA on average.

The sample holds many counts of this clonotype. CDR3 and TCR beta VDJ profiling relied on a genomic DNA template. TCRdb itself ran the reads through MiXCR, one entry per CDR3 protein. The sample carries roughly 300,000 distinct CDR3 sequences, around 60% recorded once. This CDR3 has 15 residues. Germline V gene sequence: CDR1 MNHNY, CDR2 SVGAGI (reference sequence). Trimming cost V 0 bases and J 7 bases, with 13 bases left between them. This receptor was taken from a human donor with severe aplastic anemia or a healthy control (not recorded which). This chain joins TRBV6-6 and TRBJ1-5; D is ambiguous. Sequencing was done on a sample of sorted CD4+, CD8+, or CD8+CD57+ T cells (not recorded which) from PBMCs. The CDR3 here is CASSYSIGTGQPQHF. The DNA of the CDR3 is TGTGCCAGCAGTTACTCGATCGGCACGGGGCAGCCCCAGCATTTT.